This is a list of T cell receptor beta chains from one sample in a study of shared clonotypes between healthy human individuals. Assay: immunoSEQ multiplex PCR; the TCRdb copy retains only in-frame clones and omits some. The sample lists roughly 1,500,000 clones, approximately 98.5% occurring once. Sequenced input: naive CD4+ T cells sorted from blood. The receptors here all came from a man aged 30 to 45 in good health. Both conserved end residues are part of each CDR3. A D gene is named only where the DNA matches it firmly. Size tells how often a clone was seen (once, few, many) or the class of an expanded clone, and some rows leave it out.

D gene: NA; J gene: TRBJ2-3; clone size: NA; V gene: TRBV6-1; CDR3 DNA: TGTGCCAGCAGTAGAGATCCAGAACCAGATACGCAGTATTTT; CDR3 protein: CASSRDPEPDTQYF
D gene: NA; J gene: TRBJ2-6; clone size: NA; V gene: TRBV9; CDR3 DNA: TGTGCCAGCAGCGTTAGAGGATCTGGGGCCAACGTCCTGACTTTC; CDR3 protein: CASSVRGSGANVLTF
D gene: NA; J gene: TRBJ1-5; clone size: NA; V gene: TRBV27; CDR3 DNA: TGTGCCAGCAGTACAGGCATGCAGCCCCAGCATTTT; CDR3 protein: CASSTGMQPQHF
D gene: NA; J gene: TRBJ1-1; clone size: once; V gene: TRBV18; CDR3 DNA: TGTGCCAGCTCACCGGCGCCGGGATACACTGAAGCTTTCTTT; CDR3 protein: CASSPAPGYTEAFF
D gene: NA; J gene: TRBJ2-4; clone size: once; V gene: TRBV11-3; CDR3 DNA: TGTGCCAGCAGCTTAGATCGGGGGAACATTCAGTACTTC; CDR3 protein: CASSLDRGNIQYF
D gene: TRBD1; J gene: TRBJ2-5; clone size: NA; V gene: TRBV5-4; CDR3 DNA: TGTGCCAGCAGCTCGACCGGGACAGGGCTGGGAGAGACCCAGTACTTC; CDR3 protein: CASSSTGTGLGETQYF
D gene: NA; J gene: TRBJ2-5; clone size: NA; V gene: TRBV6-5; CDR3 DNA: TGTGCCAGCAGTTACTACAGGGCGCAAGAGACCCAGTACTTC; CDR3 protein: CASSYYRAQETQYF
D gene: NA; J gene: TRBJ2-7; clone size: NA; V gene: TRBV7-8; CDR3 DNA: TGTGCCAGCCGCCCGCCAGGCGAGGGGGAGCAGTACTTC; CDR3 protein: CASRPPGEGEQYF
D gene: NA; J gene: TRBJ2-3; clone size: NA; V gene: TRBV5-1; CDR3 DNA: TGCGCCAGCAGCTTTGTAGCTAGCACAGATACGCAGTATTTT; CDR3 protein: CASSFVASTDTQYF
D gene: NA; J gene: TRBJ2-7; clone size: once; V gene: TRBV7-2; CDR3 DNA: TGTGCCAGCAGCTTCGGCTACAGCTCCTACGAGCAGTACTTC; CDR3 protein: CASSFGYSSYEQYF
D gene: TRBD2; J gene: TRBJ2-5; clone size: NA; V gene: TRBV9; CDR3 DNA: TGTGCCAGCAGCGCCGGACTAGCGGGGTCCGGGACCCAAGAGACCCAGTACTTC; CDR3 protein: CASSAGLAGSGTQETQYF
D gene: NA; J gene: TRBJ1-1; clone size: NA; V gene: TRBV4-3; CDR3 DNA: TGCGCCAGCAGCCAAGATCGGGGTCGGGTGGGAGCTTTCTTT; CDR3 protein: CASSQDRGRVGAFF
D gene: NA; J gene: TRBJ2-1; clone size: NA; V gene: TRBV11-2; CDR3 DNA: TGTGCCAGCAGCCCGGGACCCCGTGTGCTTGAGCAGTTCTTC; CDR3 protein: CASSPGPRVLEQFF
D gene: NA; J gene: TRBJ1-4; clone size: NA; V gene: TRBV7-2; CDR3 DNA: TGTGCCAGCAGCGAGGCTAATACGGGGTTCACTAATGAAAAACTGTTTTTT; CDR3 protein: CASSEANTGFTNEKLFF
D gene: NA; J gene: TRBJ2-3; clone size: NA; V gene: TRBV30; CDR3 DNA: TGTGCCTGGAGGCACACCAGGGCAGATACGCAGTATTTT; CDR3 protein: CAWRHTRADTQYF
D gene: NA; J gene: TRBJ1-3; clone size: NA; V gene: TRBV28; CDR3 DNA: TGTGCCAGCAGTTCTGCAGGAGGGAGGGGAAACACCATATATTTT; CDR3 protein: CASSSAGGRGNTIYF
D gene: TRBD2; J gene: TRBJ2-7; clone size: NA; V gene: TRBV7-9; CDR3 DNA: TGTGCCAGCAGTTCCATAGCGGGGGAACCTTACGAGCAGTACTTC; CDR3 protein: CASSSIAGEPYEQYF
D gene: NA; J gene: TRBJ1-4; clone size: NA; V gene: TRBV15; CDR3 DNA: TGTGCCACCAGCAGAGTGGGACGACTATTAACTAATGAAAAACTGTTTTTT; CDR3 protein: CATSRVGRLLTNEKLFF
D gene: NA; J gene: TRBJ2-1; clone size: NA; V gene: TRBV7-2; CDR3 DNA: TGTGCCAGCAGCCTTATAGTGTCCGGGAGTTACCCCAATGAGCAGTTCTTC; CDR3 protein: CASSLIVSGSYPNEQFF
D gene: TRBD1; J gene: TRBJ2-5; clone size: NA; V gene: TRBV28; CDR3 DNA: TGTGCCAGCAGCCATAGGACAGGGGGTTTCGAGACCCAGTACTTC; CDR3 protein: CASSHRTGGFETQYF
D gene: NA; J gene: TRBJ1-2; clone size: NA; V gene: TRBV5-4; CDR3 DNA: TGTGCCAGCAGCCCCGGTAATCAGGGTGGCTACACCTTC; CDR3 protein: CASSPGNQGGYTF
D gene: NA; J gene: TRBJ1-2; clone size: NA; V gene: TRBV18; CDR3 DNA: TGTGCCAGCTCACCTAAACATTCCGGGGACTATGGCTACACCTTC; CDR3 protein: CASSPKHSGDYGYTF
D gene: NA; J gene: TRBJ2-6; clone size: once; V gene: TRBV9; CDR3 DNA: TGTGCCAGCACCATTGACGGGACTGGGGCCAACGTCCTGACTTTC; CDR3 protein: CASTIDGTGANVLTF
D gene: NA; J gene: TRBJ2-7; clone size: NA; V gene: TRBV5-1; CDR3 DNA: TGCGCCAGCAGCTTGGGGAACGCGGCGGGCGGCGAGCAGTACTTC; CDR3 protein: CASSLGNAAGGEQYF
D gene: NA; J gene: TRBJ2-2; clone size: few; V gene: TRBV30; CDR3 DNA: TGTGCCTGGAGGAACCTGGGACTCACCGGGGAGCTGTTTTTT; CDR3 protein: CAWRNLGLTGELFF
D gene: TRBD2; J gene: TRBJ2-3; clone size: NA; V gene: TRBV5-1; CDR3 DNA: TGCGCCAGCAGCTTGGCCGGGTTGGGCGGGAGGGCCACAGATACGCAGTATTTT; CDR3 protein: CASSLAGLGGRATDTQYF
D gene: NA; J gene: TRBJ2-2; clone size: NA; V gene: TRBV2; CDR3 DNA: TGTGCCAGCAACTGGGCGGAGAACACCGGGGAGCTGTTTTTT; CDR3 protein: CASNWAENTGELFF
D gene: NA; J gene: TRBJ1-2; clone size: NA; V gene: TRBV19; CDR3 DNA: TGTGCCAGTAGTGTCGACCAGAGATTCTATGGCTACACCTTC; CDR3 protein: CASSVDQRFYGYTF
D gene: TRBD1; J gene: TRBJ2-5; clone size: NA; V gene: TRBV2; CDR3 DNA: TGTGCCAGCAGTTTACAGGGGAACCAAGAGACCCAGTACTTC; CDR3 protein: CASSLQGNQETQYF
D gene: NA; J gene: TRBJ1-2; clone size: NA; V gene: TRBV9; CDR3 DNA: TGTGCCAGCAGCGCAACTGGACAGAACTATGGCTACACCTTC; CDR3 protein: CASSATGQNYGYTF
D gene: NA; J gene: TRBJ1-5; clone size: NA; V gene: TRBV18; CDR3 DNA: TGTGCCAGCTCACCGGGAGGACCCCAGCATTTT; CDR3 protein: CASSPGGPQHF
D gene: NA; J gene: TRBJ1-1; clone size: NA; V gene: TRBV6-1; CDR3 DNA: TGTGCCAGCAGTGAAGGGCCCGAGAACACTGAAGCTTTCTTT; CDR3 protein: CASSEGPENTEAFF
D gene: NA; J gene: TRBJ1-1; clone size: NA; V gene: TRBV7-9; CDR3 DNA: TGTGCCAGCAGCCTGAAAATCACAGGGAAAGGGAACACTGAAGCTTTCTTT; CDR3 protein: CASSLKITGKGNTEAFF
D gene: TRBD1; J gene: TRBJ2-6; clone size: NA; V gene: TRBV30; CDR3 DNA: TGTGCCTGGAGTGTCTCGGTGGTTCGACAGGGGACCTCTTCTGGGGCCAACGTCCTGACTTTC; CDR3 protein: CAWSVSVVRQGTSSGANVLTF
D gene: NA; J gene: TRBJ1-1; clone size: once; V gene: TRBV30; CDR3 DNA: TGTGCCTGGGCCCCTCCGGTTTCCTGGCAAGCTTTCTTT; CDR3 protein: CAWAPPVSWQAFF
D gene: TRBD2; J gene: TRBJ2-1; clone size: once; V gene: TRBV30; CDR3 DNA: TGTGCCTGGAGTGTGCGGGGGAACCCCCACTACAATGAGCAGTTCTTC; CDR3 protein: CAWSVRGNPHYNEQFF
D gene: NA; J gene: TRBJ1-3; clone size: NA; V gene: TRBV28; CDR3 DNA: TGTGCCAGCAGTTTGGGGCGGAACTCTGGAAACACCATATATTTT; CDR3 protein: CASSLGRNSGNTIYF
D gene: NA; J gene: TRBJ2-5; clone size: NA; V gene: TRBV11-3; CDR3 DNA: TGTGCCAGCAGCTTAGGACAGTCCCCAGAGACCCAGTACTTC; CDR3 protein: CASSLGQSPETQYF
D gene: TRBD2; J gene: TRBJ2-3; clone size: once; V gene: TRBV28; CDR3 DNA: TGTGCCAGCAGTTTACCTCAGGGACTAGCGGGAAGAGCAGATACGCAGTATTTT; CDR3 protein: CASSLPQGLAGRADTQYF
D gene: TRBD2; J gene: TRBJ2-3; clone size: NA; V gene: TRBV5-1; CDR3 DNA: TGCGCCAGCAGCTTTGGACTAGCGGGAGGGATCGATACGCAGTATTTT; CDR3 protein: CASSFGLAGGIDTQYF
D gene: TRBD1; J gene: TRBJ1-1; clone size: NA; V gene: TRBV18; CDR3 DNA: TGTGCCAGCTCACCAGACCAGGGGGCGGTGGGCACTGAAGCTTTCTTT; CDR3 protein: CASSPDQGAVGTEAFF
D gene: TRBD1; J gene: TRBJ2-1; clone size: NA; V gene: TRBV29-1; CDR3 DNA: TGCAGCGCCGGAGCCGGGACAGGGGTCAATGAGCAGTTCTTC; CDR3 protein: CSAGAGTGVNEQFF
D gene: TRBD1; J gene: TRBJ1-2; clone size: NA; V gene: TRBV6-5; CDR3 DNA: TGTGCCAGCAGTTCAACGACAGGGGTCGGCTACACCTTC; CDR3 protein: CASSSTTGVGYTF
D gene: NA; J gene: TRBJ2-2; clone size: NA; V gene: TRBV6-5; CDR3 DNA: TGTGCCAGCAGACGTCCGGGGGCAGGCGGGGAGCTGTTTTTT; CDR3 protein: CASRRPGAGGELFF
D gene: NA; J gene: TRBJ2-1; clone size: NA; V gene: TRBV28; CDR3 DNA: TGTGCCAGCAGATCCCAGGAAACTTCCTACAATGAGCAGTTCTTC; CDR3 protein: CASRSQETSYNEQFF